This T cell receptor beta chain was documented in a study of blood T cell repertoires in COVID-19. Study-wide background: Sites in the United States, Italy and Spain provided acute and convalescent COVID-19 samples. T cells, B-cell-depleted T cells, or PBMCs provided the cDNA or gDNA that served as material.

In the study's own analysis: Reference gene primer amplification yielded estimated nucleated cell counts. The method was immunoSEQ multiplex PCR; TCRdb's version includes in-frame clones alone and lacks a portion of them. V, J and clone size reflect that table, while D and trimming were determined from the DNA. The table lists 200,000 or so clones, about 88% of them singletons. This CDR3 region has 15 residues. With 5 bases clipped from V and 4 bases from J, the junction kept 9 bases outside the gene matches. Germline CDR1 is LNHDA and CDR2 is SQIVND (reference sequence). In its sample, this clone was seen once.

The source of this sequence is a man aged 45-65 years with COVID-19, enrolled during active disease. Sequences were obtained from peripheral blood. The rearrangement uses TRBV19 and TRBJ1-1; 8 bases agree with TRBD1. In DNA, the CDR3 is TGTGCCAGTAGTGTACGACAGGGGAGAGGCACTGAAGCTTTCTTT. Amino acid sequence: CASSVRQGRGTEAFF.